This T cell receptor beta chain is from a study of cytomegalovirus exposure and HLA in healthy donors. It was with 60 Vbeta and 13 Jbeta primers that the PCR ran. The method was immunoSEQ multiplex PCR; TCRdb's version includes in-frame clones alone and lacks a portion of them. The sample shows some 100,000 clones, around three quarters of them seen only once. Germline lookup yields CDR1 SGHRS and CDR2 YFSETQ. CDR3 length equals 16 residues. J was trimmed by 2 bases and V by 4 bases; bases with no gene match: 7. The sample comprised PBMCs. This TCR came from a woman aged 45-65 years in good health and CMV-seropositive. J is TRBJ2-3 and V is TRBV5-1; 10 bases fit TRBD2. CDR3 loop: CASSVPSGSNTDTQYF. Here the CDR3 DNA reads TGCGCCAGCAGCGTCCCTAGCGGGAGCAACACAGATACGCAGTATTTT.